The 11 T cell receptor beta chains below were found in one sample sequenced in a study of immune evolution from preneoplasia to lung adenocarcinoma. Assay: immunoSEQ multiplex PCR; the TCRdb copy retains only in-frame clones and omits some. In the table there are 5,000 or so clones, roughly three quarters of which are singletons. The sample comprised FFPE minimally invasive lung adenocarcinoma tissue. These TCRs come from a person between 70 and 80 years old with lung adenocarcinoma.

The chain has TRBV5-4 and TRBJ2-3; no reliable D call. CDR3 size: 12 residues. V was cut by 7 bases and J by 3 bases, with 9 bases left in between. CDR1 is SGHNT, CDR2 YYREEE, per germline (reference sequence). CDR3 residues: CASGWTTDTQYF. CDR3 sequence (DNA): TGTGCCAGCGGGTGGACGACAGATACGCAGTATTTT.

This clone was detected a few times. The genes are TRBV30 and TRBJ2-3; 7 nucleotides line up with TRBD2. Germline V gene lookup returns CDR1 GTSNPN and CDR2 SVGIG (reference sequence). The CDR3 covers 16 residues. V was pared by 2 bases and J by 2 bases, with 10 bases of the junction left unmatched. The CDR3 DNA sequence: TGTGCCTGGAGTCTCGGTCCGGGAGGACCCACAGATACGCAGTATTTT. It yields the protein CAWSLGPGGPTDTQYF.

The V and J genes are TRBV4-3 and TRBJ2-3, with 8 bases fitting TRBD2. With 2 bases clipped from V and 6 bases from J, the junction kept 1 base outside the gene matches. Germline values: CDR1 LGHNA, CDR2 YSLEER. This CDR3 spans 13 amino acids. The CDR3 region has the DNA TGCGCCAGCAGCCAACGCGGGGGGGATACGCAGTATTTT. Protein product: CASSQRGGDTQYF.

This clone was seen a handful of times. The CDR3 DNA follows: TGTGCCAGCAGCTCGGAGCGGGGAGAGACCCAGTACTTC. Translation: CASSSERGETQYF. The J gene is TRBJ2-5, the V gene TRBV13, with 7 bases matching TRBD2. V lost 4 bases to trimming and J lost 4 bases; unmatched junction nucleotides: 3. The CDR3 length is 13 residues. CDR1 is PRHDT, CDR2 FYEKMQ, per germline (reference sequence). The entire variable domain, with the rest obtained from reference TRBV13 and TRBJ2-5, is as follows: AAGVIQSPRHLIKEKRETATLKCYPIPRHDTVYWYQQGPGQDPQFLISFYEKMQSDKGSIPDRFSAQQFSDYHSELNMSSLELGDSALYFCASSSERGETQYFGPGTRLLVL.

A remark on this clone: At the DNA level, this CDR3 is encoded by other sequences in the same sample as well. The chain employs TRBV28 and TRBJ1-2, with D perhaps matching TRBD1 (5 bases). The germline V gene has CDR1 MDHEN and CDR2 SYDVKM. This CDR3 contains 14 residues. V lost 0 bases, J lost 4 bases, and 9 bases lay in between. The CDR3 bases are TGTGCCAGCAGTTTATGGGGGGAAAGCTATGGCTACACCTTC. Translated: CASSLWGESYGYTF.

The genes are TRBV7-6 and TRBJ2-3, with no clear D. The CDR3 has 12 residues. The V gene lost 0 bases and the J gene lost 6 bases, with 4 bases spanning the gap. The germline CDR1 and CDR2 sequences are SGHVS and FNYEAQ. As DNA, the CDR3 is TGTGCCAGCAGCTTAGCTATGGATACGCAGTATTTT. Protein product: CASSLAMDTQYF. Combining the CDR3 with reference TRBV7-6 and TRBJ2-3 gives the whole variable domain GAGVSQSPRYKVTKRGQDVALRCDPISGHVSLYWYRQALGQGPEFLTYFNYEAQQDKSGLPNDRFSAERPEGSISTLTIQRTEQRDSAMYRCASSLAMDTQYFGPGTRLTVL.

In its sample, this clone ranks as hyperexpanded. The chain combines TRBV6-6 with TRBJ1-1, with D unresolved. With 7 bases removed from V and 9 bases from J, the gap between germline ends came to 12 bases. CDR1 MNHNY and CDR2 SVGAGI come from the germline V gene (reference sequence). The CDR3 is made up of 11 amino acids. The CDR3 here is CASITQRKAFF. For the CDR3, the DNA is TGTGCCAGCATTACACAGAGAAAAGCTTTCTTT.

The gene calls are TRBV19 and TRBJ1-5; 7 nucleotides line up with TRBD1. This CDR3 has 15 residues. The trim removed 4 bases at V and 5 bases at J, leaving 8 bases unmatched. The germline gives CDR1 LNHDA, CDR2 SQIVND (reference sequence). In DNA, the CDR3 is TGTGCCAGTAGTACAACCGGGACAGACGATCAGCCCCAGCATTTT. Residues: CASSTTGTDDQPQHF.

This clone was seen a few times. The V gene is TRBV6-1, the J gene TRBJ1-2; TRBD1 might be the D (6 bases). Germline V lookup: CDR1 MNHNS, CDR2 SASEGT. This CDR3 region has 15 residues. The V and J ends lost 10 bases and 3 bases respectively, with 21 bases between them. The CDR3 sequence: CATHSVTGIDYGYTF. The CDR3 coding sequence is TGTGCCACTCACTCGGTGACAGGAATAGACTATGGCTACACCTTC.

The chain links TRBV19 to TRBJ2-7, with TRBD1 identical over 8 bases. Germline V gene lookup returns CDR1 LNHDA and CDR2 SQIVND (reference sequence). The ends lost 4 bases at V and 1 base at J; junction bases unmatched: 3. The CDR3 has 14 amino acids. CDR3 protein: CASSKGQVSYEQYF. CDR3 in DNA: TGTGCCAGTAGTAAGGGACAGGTATCCTACGAGCAGTACTTC.

This clone appeared once. The chain recombines TRBV5-1 with TRBJ2-3; D might be TRBD2 (6 bases). Trimming left V 0 bases short and J 4 bases short, with 12 bases between. The CDR3 has 15 amino acids. Looked up from germline, CDR1 is SGHRS and CDR2 is YFSETQ. The CDR3 is CASSLAEGEADTQYF. As DNA, the CDR3 is TGCGCCAGCAGCTTGGCGGAGGGAGAGGCAGATACGCAGTATTTT. Complete variable domain (other parts from reference TRBV5-1 and TRBJ2-3): KAGVTQTPRYLIKTRGQQVTLSCSPISGHRSVSWYQQTPGQGLQFLFEYFSETQRNKGNFPGRFSGRQFSNSRSEMNVSTLELGDSALYLCASSLAEGEADTQYFGPGTRLTVL.